This record concerns one T cell receptor beta chain sequence. Its antigen is still unknown. Extraction of RNA together with DNA used 20-30 mg of unsorted bulk tissue. Production of TCR beta cDNA used approximately 0.45 ug total RNA together with a constant-region primer. Slightly modified ARM-PCR, run as three nested multiplex PCR rounds, produced the TCR beta libraries. Use of TRBV1-TRBV30 forward primers with a C-beta reverse primer characterized the first two PCR rounds, which lasted around 9 cycles each. TCRdb reprocessed the multiplex PCR reads with MiXCR, giving one entry per CDR3 protein. The sample shows 90,000 to 100,000 distinct CDR3 sequences, over 55% of them seen only once. These data originate in a study of tumor-infiltrating lymphocytes in primary liver carcinoma. Study-wide results and caveats: Significantly larger top-250-clone fractions were found in tumors than in blood (p = 0.039).

Unmatched junction bases numbered 18, after V lost 0 bases and J lost 5 bases. Germline CDR1 SGHAT, CDR2 FQNNGV. This CDR3 has 20 residues. This clonotype originated in a woman in her fifties or sixties with primary liver carcinoma and hepatitis B virus infection. The V and J genes are TRBV11-2 and TRBJ2-3, with TRBD2 matching 9 bases. Sequenced input: liver tumor tissue from sampling region 5. Indicated subset: tumor region T5, tumor centre. This CDR3 is CASSLDLSELAGVGIDTQYF. The CDR3 DNA reads as TGTGCCAGCAGCTTAGATCTAAGTGAGTTAGCGGGAGTAGGGATAGATACGCAGTATTTT. Full variable domain (remainder filled in from reference TRBV11-2 and TRBJ2-3): EAGVAQSPRYKIIEKRQSVAFWCNPISGHATLYWYQQILGQGPKLLIQFQNNGVVDDSQLPKDRFSAERLKGVDSTLKIQPAKLEDSAVYLCASSLDLSELAGVGIDTQYFGPGTRLTVL.